The 15 T cell receptor beta chains below come from one sample, sequenced in a study of tumor-infiltrating lymphocytes in primary liver carcinoma. DNA and RNA were both co-extracted from approximately 22-30 mg of bulk tissue that had not been sorted. Starting material of 500 to 600 ng total RNA yielded TCR beta cDNA via a constant-region primer. The TCR beta library was amplified through three nested multiplex PCR rounds in a modified ARM-PCR procedure. For around 11 cycles apiece, the opening two PCR rounds ran with TRBV1-TRBV30 forward primers and a C-beta reverse primer. Each CDR3 protein is one row after TCRdb ran MiXCR on the multiplex PCR reads. The sample yields about 84,000 distinct CDR3 sequences, around 70% seen once. The sample consisted of liver tumor tissue from sampling region 1. Indicated subset: tumor region T1, superior pole. These receptors were collected from a man aged 35-49 years with primary liver carcinoma and hepatitis B virus infection.

Comments on this clonotype: Since a much larger clone is just one base distant, this may be a read error. CDR3 protein: CASGDGTSGNQEIQYF. In DNA, the CDR3 is TGCGCCAGCGGCGATGGGACTAGCGGGAATCAAGAGATCCAGTACTTC. This rearrangement joins TRBV5-1 to TRBJ2-5, with 13 bases identical to TRBD2. The germline V gene encodes CDR1 SGHRS and CDR2 YFSETQ. The CDR3 has 16 amino acids. Using reference TRBV5-1 and TRBJ2-5 for the parts outside the CDR3, the full variable domain is KAGVTQTPRYLIKTRGQQVTLSCSPISGHRSVSWYQQTPGQGLQFLFEYFSETQRNKGNFPGRFSGRQFSNSRSEMNVSTLELGDSALYLCASGDGTSGNQEIQYFGPGTRLLVL.

Concerning this clonotype itself: One base away lies a much larger clone, so this may be a sequencing read error. This chain uses TRBV28 with TRBJ2-2, with a possible D match to TRBD1 (6 bases). The CDR3 runs to 14 residues. The V gene's germline CDR1 is MDHEN and CDR2 SYDVKM. Trimming pared 10 bases from V and 1 base from J, leaving 13 bases between. This chain's CDR3 is CATSLTGNTGELFF. In nucleotides, the CDR3 is TGTGCCACTTCTCTGACAGGGAACACCGGGGAGCTGTTTTTT.

This clonotype turned up a few times. One end of the junction fails to match germline, which may point to a read error. The chain combines TRBV7-9 with TRBJ1-1; 11 bases agree with TRBD1. Germline CDR1 reads SEHNR; CDR2 reads FQNEAQ (reference sequence). The CDR3 sequence is 17 residues long. For the CDR3, the DNA is TGTGCCGGCAGCCCGGGACAGGGGGGCACTATGAACACTGAAGCTTTCTTT. Amino acids: CAGSPGQGGTMNTEAFF.

In this sample, this clonotype turned up a few times. This may stem from a read error, because a much larger clone lies one nucleotide away. The chain employs TRBV29-1 and TRBJ2-7; unclear D gene. Trimming shortened V by 7 bases and J by 5 bases, and 21 bases separated the two germline ends. The CDR3 spans 14 residues. Germline lookup yields CDR1 SQVTM and CDR2 ANQGSEA. The CDR3 DNA reads TGCAGCGCGGGTGAAGGGCTAGTGGGAAACGAGCAGTACTTC. Its protein product is CSAGEGLVGNEQYF.

In the case of this clonotype: No conserved phenylalanine or tryptophan ends this CDR3, so it is likely a read error. This sequence joins TRBV6-1 and TRBJ1-5; D unclear. CDR1 is MNHNS and CDR2 is SASEGT in the germline V gene. The CDR3 is 15 residues long. V was trimmed by 2 bases and J by 5 bases, leaving 13 bases between them. CDR3: CASSERGPGDQPQHS. The CDR3 DNA follows: TGTGCCAGCAGTGAACGGGGTCCTGGCGATCAGCCCCAGCATTCT.

Comment on this clonotype: Since no conserved phenylalanine or tryptophan closes the CDR3, a read error is the likely cause. The chain recombines TRBV28 with TRBJ2-1; D possibly corresponds to TRBD2 (5 bases). The V gene's germline CDR1 is MDHEN and CDR2 SYDVKM. This CDR3 is built from 15 residues. The germline V and J ends were trimmed by 10 bases and 8 bases, with 24 bases remaining between them. In DNA form, the CDR3 reads TGTGCCACCTCCCTGGAGCGGCGCCCTGCCTATGAGCAGTTCTTA. Its protein is CATSLERRPAYEQFL.

This clonotype showed up many times. This chain uses TRBV24-1 with TRBJ1-1; D might be TRBD1 (5 bases). V was cut by 6 bases and J by 4 bases, with 5 bases left in between. CDR1 is KGHDR and CDR2 is SFDVKD in the germline V gene. The CDR3 spans 11 residues. In DNA, the CDR3 is TGTGCCACCAGTCAGGGCACTGAAGCTTTCTTT. Translation gives CATSQGTEAFF.

As regards this clonotype: An end of the junction does not agree with germline; a read error may underlie this. The chain is built from TRBV29-1 and TRBJ2-1, with TRBD2 matching over 10 bases. The CDR3 runs 14 residues. Germline CDR1 SQVTM, CDR2 ANQGSEA. The chain's CDR3 is CSVLKAGGPNGQFF. The CDR3 DNA follows: TGTAGCGTCCTCAAAGCGGGGGGGCCAAATGGGCAGTTCTTC.

The chain carries TRBV11-1 and TRBJ2-5; D may be TRBD2 (5 bases). The germline V and J ends were trimmed by 9 bases and 13 bases, with 18 bases remaining between them. The CDR3 contains 11 residues. CDR1 and CDR2 (germline): SGHAT, FQDESV (reference sequence). CDR3 region: CASSVQEILYF. DNA for the CDR3: TGTGCCAGTAGCGTGCAAGAGATCCTGTACTTC.

This clonotype qualifies as large. The V and J genes are TRBV12-3 or TRBV12-4 and TRBJ2-1; D may correspond to TRBD1 or TRBD2 (5 bases each). This CDR3 comprises 14 residues. V lost 9 bases and J 6 bases, leaving 18 bases between the germline ends. The DNA for the CDR3 is TGTGCCAGTACTACAGGTCAGAGGGGCAATGAGCAGTTCTTC. It yields the protein CASTTGQRGNEQFF.

As to this clonotype: This is likely a read error, given that the CDR3 carries no conserved phenylalanine or tryptophan at its end. The DNA is left out, because the CDR3 cannot be placed on it with certainty; the CDR3 is given as TCRdb lists it. The chain carries TRBV4-2 and TRBJ2-6; the tabulated D call, TRBD1, remains unverified against the DNA. In germline, CDR1 is LGHNA, CDR2 YNFKEQ. The CDR3 is made up of 21 amino acids, end residues included. This CDR3 is CASSQDSRRDRLRSGANVLTL.

The rearrangement uses TRBV11-1 and TRBJ2-1; TRBD2 aligns across 7 bases. Germline CDR1 reads SGHAT; CDR2 reads FQDESV (reference sequence). Losses at the gene ends were 5 bases for V and 5 bases for J; bases not matched to a gene: 15. This CDR3 is 17 amino acids long. The CDR3 spells CASSLALARELDNEQFF. CDR3 nucleotides: TGTGCCAGCAGCCTGGCACTAGCGAGAGAACTTGACAATGAGCAGTTCTTC.

Remarks on this clonotype: A junction boundary mismatches the germline segment, possibly from a read error. The V gene is TRBV28, the J gene TRBJ2-7; D not certain. CDR1 and CDR2 (germline): MDHEN, SYDVKM. CDR3 length equals 12 residues. The CDR3, as DNA: TGTGCCGGCAGCCTAATGTTCTGCGAGCAGTACTTC. This encodes CAGSLMFCEQYF.

With respect to this clonotype: Sequence at one end of the junction differs from germline and may be a read error. V gene TRBV7-9 combines with J gene TRBJ2-5, with D possibly being TRBD2 (6 bases). Germline loops: CDR1 SEHNR, CDR2 FQNEAQ (reference sequence). The CDR3 consists of 15 residues. CDR3 residues: CTSSPLGLAEETQYF. The CDR3, as DNA: TGTACCAGCAGCCCTTTGGGACTGGCGGAAGAGACCCAGTACTTC.

To note about this clonotype: One end of the junction does not line up with germline, which may come from a read error. The chain links TRBV5-4 to TRBJ2-7; 8 bases map to TRBD1. The CDR3 has 15 residues. Looked up from germline, CDR1 is SGHNT and CDR2 is YYREEE (reference sequence). The CDR3 DNA sequence: TGTGCCAGCAGCTCGGGACAGGTGCACACCTACGAGCGGTACTTC. Translated, it gives CASSSGQVHTYERYF.